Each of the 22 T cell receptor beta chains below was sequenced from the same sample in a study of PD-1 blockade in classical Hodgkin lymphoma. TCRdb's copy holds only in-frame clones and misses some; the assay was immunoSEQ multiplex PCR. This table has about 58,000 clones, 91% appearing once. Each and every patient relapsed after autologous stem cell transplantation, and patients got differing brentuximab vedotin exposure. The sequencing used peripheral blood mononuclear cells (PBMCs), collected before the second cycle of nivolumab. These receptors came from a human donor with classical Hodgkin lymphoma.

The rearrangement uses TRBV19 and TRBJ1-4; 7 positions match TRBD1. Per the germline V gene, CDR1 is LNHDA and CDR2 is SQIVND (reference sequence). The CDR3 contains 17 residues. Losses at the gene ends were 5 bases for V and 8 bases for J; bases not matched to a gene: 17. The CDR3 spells CASSRQGVKWEGEKLFF. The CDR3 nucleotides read TGTGCCAGTAGTCGGCAGGGGGTTAAATGGGAAGGCGAAAAACTGTTTTTT.

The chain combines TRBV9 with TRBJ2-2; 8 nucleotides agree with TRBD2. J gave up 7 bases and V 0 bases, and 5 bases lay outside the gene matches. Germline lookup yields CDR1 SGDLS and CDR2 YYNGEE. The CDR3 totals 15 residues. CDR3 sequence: CASSVGAGAVGELFF. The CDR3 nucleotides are TGTGCCAGCAGCGTAGGAGCGGGGGCGGTCGGGGAGCTGTTTTTT.

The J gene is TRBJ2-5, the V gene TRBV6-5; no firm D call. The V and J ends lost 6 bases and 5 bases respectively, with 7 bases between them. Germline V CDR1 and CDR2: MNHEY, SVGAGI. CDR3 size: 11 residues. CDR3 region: CASSPGETQYF. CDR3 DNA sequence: TGTGCCAGCAGCCCTGGGGAGACCCAGTACTTC.

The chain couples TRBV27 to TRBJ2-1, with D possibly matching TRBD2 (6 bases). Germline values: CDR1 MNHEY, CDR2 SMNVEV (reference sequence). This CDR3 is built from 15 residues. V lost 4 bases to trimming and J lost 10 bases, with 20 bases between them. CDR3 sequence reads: CASSSAGLGVFEQFF. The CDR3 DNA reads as TGTGCCAGCAGTTCTGCGGGACTCGGGGTTTTCGAGCAGTTCTTC.

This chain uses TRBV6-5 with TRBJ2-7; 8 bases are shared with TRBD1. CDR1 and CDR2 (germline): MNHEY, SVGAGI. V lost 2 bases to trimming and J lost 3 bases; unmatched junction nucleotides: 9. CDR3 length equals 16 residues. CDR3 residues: CASSYSMQGAIYEQYF. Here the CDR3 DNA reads TGTGCCAGCAGTTACAGCATGCAGGGGGCAATCTACGAGCAGTACTTC.

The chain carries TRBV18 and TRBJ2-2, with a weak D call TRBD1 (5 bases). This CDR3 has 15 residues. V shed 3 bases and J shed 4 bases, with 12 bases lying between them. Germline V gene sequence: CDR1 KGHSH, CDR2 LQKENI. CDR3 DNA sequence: TGTGCCAGCTCACCTCCCCAGGGTGTCACCGGGGAGCTGTTTTTT. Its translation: CASSPPQGVTGELFF.

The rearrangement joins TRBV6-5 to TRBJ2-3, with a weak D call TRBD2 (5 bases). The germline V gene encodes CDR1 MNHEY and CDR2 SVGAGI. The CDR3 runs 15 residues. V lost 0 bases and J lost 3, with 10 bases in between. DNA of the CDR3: TGTGCCAGCAGTTACTCCCTCCCGGGGACAGATACGCAGTATTTT. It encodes CASSYSLPGTDTQYF.

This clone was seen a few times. The CDR3 spells CASSESSGGANDEQFF. The CDR3 bases are TGTGCCAGCAGTGAATCAAGCGGGGGGGCTAACGATGAGCAGTTCTTC. The rearrangement joins TRBV6-1 to TRBJ2-1; TRBD2 matches at 10 bases. V was clipped by 2 bases and J by 8 bases; unmatched bases: 9. Germline values: CDR1 MNHNS, CDR2 SASEGT. This CDR3 is built from 16 residues.

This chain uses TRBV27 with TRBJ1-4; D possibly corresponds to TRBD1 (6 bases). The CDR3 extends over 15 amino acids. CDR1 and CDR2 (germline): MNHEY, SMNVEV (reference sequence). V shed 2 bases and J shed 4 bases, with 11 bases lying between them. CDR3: CASSLLGQSNEKLFF. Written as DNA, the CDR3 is TGTGCCAGCAGTTTACTTGGACAGAGTAATGAAAAACTGTTTTTT.

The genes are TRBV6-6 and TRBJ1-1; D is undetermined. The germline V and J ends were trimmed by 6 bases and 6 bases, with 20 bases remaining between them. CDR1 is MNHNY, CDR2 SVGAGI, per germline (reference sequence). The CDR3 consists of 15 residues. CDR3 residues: CASSRRPYSGAEAFF. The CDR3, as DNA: TGTGCCAGCAGCCGAAGACCCTATTCGGGCGCTGAAGCTTTCTTT.

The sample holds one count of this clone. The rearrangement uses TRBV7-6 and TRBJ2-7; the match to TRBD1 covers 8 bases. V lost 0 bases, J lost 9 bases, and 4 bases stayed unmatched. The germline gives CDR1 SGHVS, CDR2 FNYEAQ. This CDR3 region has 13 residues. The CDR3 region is CASSLAGQGWQYF. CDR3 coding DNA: TGTGCCAGCAGCTTAGCCGGACAGGGTTGGCAGTACTTC.

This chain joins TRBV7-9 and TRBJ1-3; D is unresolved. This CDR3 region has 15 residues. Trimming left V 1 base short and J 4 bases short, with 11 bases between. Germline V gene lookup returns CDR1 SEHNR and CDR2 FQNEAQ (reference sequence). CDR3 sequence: CASSLVGVSGNTIYF. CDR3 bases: TGTGCCAGCAGCTTAGTCGGGGTTTCGGGAAACACCATATATTTT.

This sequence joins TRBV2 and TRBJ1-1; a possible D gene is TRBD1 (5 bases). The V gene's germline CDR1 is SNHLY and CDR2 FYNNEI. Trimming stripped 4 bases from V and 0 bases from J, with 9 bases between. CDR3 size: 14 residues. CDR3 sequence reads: CASSVAGLNTEAFF. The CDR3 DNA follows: TGTGCCAGCAGTGTTGCAGGGTTGAACACTGAAGCTTTCTTT.

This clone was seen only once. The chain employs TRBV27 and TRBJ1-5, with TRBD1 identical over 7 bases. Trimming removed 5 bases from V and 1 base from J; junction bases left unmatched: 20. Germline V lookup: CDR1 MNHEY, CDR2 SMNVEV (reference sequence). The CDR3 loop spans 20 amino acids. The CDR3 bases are TGTGCCAGCAGTACCGAACCCCCACGTGTAGGGGGCTACAGCAATCAGCCCCAGCATTTT. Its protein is CASSTEPPRVGGYSNQPQHF.

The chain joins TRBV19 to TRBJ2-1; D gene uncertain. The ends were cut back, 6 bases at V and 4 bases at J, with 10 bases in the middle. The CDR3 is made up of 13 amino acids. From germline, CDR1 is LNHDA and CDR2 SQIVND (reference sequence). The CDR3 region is CASRDGYYNEQFF. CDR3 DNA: TGTGCCAGTAGGGACGGATATTACAATGAGCAGTTCTTC.

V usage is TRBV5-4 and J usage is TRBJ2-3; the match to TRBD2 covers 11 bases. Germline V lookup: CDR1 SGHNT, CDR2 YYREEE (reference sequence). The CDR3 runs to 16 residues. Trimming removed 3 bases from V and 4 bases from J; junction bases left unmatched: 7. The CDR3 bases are TGTGCCAGCAGCTCGGCGCTAGCGGGAGGAGCAGATACGCAGTATTTT. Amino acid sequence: CASSSALAGGADTQYF.

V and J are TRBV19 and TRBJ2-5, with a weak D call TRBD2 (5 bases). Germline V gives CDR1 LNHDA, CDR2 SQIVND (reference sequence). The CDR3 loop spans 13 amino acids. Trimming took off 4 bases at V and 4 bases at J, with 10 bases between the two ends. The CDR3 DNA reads TGTGCCAGTAGTACCCGGACTTCAGAGACCCAGTACTTC. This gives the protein CASSTRTSETQYF.

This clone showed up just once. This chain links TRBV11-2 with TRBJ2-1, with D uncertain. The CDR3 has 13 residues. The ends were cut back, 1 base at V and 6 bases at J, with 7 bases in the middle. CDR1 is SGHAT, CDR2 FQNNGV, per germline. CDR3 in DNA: TGTGCCAGCAGCTTAGGGATCGGCAATGAGCAGTTCTTC. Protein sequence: CASSLGIGNEQFF.

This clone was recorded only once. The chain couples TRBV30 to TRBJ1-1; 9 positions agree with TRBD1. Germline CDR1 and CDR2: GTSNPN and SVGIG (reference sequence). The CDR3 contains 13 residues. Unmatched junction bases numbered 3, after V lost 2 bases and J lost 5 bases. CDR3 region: CAWSTGGETEAFF. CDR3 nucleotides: TGTGCCTGGAGTACAGGGGGCGAAACTGAAGCTTTCTTT.

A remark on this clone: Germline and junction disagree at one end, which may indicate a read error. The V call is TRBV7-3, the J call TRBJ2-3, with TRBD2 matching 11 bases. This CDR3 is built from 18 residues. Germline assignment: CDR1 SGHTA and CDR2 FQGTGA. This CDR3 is CAGSLTTSGVMGTDTQYF. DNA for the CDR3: TGTGCCGGCAGTTTGACGACTAGCGGGGTGATGGGCACAGATACGCAGTATTTT.

CDR3 bases: TGTGCCAGTAGTATAACCGGGGCCGTGACCCAGTACTTC. It is translated as CASSITGAVTQYF. The rearrangement uses TRBV19 and TRBJ2-5; tentatively, D is TRBD1 or TRBD2 (5 bases each). CDR1 is LNHDA and CDR2 is SQIVND in the germline V gene (reference sequence). This CDR3 has 13 amino acids. Trimming shortened V by 2 bases and J by 7 bases, and 11 bases separated the two germline ends.

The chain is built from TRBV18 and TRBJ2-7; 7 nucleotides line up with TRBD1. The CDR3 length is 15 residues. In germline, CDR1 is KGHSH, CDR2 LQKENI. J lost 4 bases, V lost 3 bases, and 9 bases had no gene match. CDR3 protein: CASSPSPGQKYEQYF. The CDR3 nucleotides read TGTGCCAGCTCACCTTCACCGGGACAGAAATACGAGCAGTACTTC.